This T cell receptor beta chain was recovered during a study of T cell responses to AZD1222 COVID-19 vaccine. The CDR3 is made up of 15 amino acids. Unmatched junction bases numbered 3, after V lost 2 bases and J lost 1 base. Germline V gene data show CDR1 as GTSNPN and CDR2 as SVGIG (reference sequence). Some clones are missing from TCRdb's copy, which holds only in-frame ones; the method was immunoSEQ multiplex PCR. The sample has some 130,000 clones, roughly 90% seen once. The material was peripheral blood, obtained 28 days after the second AZD1222 dose. The clonotype was recovered from an adult who received the AZD1222 COVID-19 vaccine. V and J are TRBV30 and TRBJ2-5; 11 bases agree with TRBD2. The DNA for the CDR3 is TGTGCCTGGAGTTATAGCGGGAGGGCCCAAGAGACCCAGTACTTC. Translating gives CAWSYSGRAQETQYF.